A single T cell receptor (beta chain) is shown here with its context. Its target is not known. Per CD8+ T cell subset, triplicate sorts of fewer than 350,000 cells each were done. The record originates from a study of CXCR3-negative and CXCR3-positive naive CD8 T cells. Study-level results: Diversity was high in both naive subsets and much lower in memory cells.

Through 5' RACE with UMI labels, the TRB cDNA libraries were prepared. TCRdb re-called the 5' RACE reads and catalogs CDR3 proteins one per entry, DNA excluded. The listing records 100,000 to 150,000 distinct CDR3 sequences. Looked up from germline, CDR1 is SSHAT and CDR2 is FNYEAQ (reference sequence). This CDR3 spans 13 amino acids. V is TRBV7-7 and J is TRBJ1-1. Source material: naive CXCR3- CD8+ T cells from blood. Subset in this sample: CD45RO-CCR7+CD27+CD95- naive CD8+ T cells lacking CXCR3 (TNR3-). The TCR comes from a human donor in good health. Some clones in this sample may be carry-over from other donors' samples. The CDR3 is CASSLEIGGEAFF.